This TCR beta chain was sequenced for a study of low-dose radiotherapy and immunotherapy resistance in tumors. The time point was: before trial treatment. Eligible patients had advanced solid tumors lacking tumor-infiltrating lymphocytes. Covering alpha and beta chains, TRAV- and TRBV-specific primers were used for the first-strand cDNA. TCRs were amplified for 15 to 25 PCR cycles with a constant-region primer and V-primer adapter. Using its own MiXCR run on the reads, TCRdb lists one record per CDR3 protein. The sample holds about 64,000 distinct CDR3 sequences, roughly 29% seen once. The specimen comprised PBMCs, sampled before treatment. This clonotype was obtained from a male donor with rectosigmoid adenocarcinoma.

CDR3 loop: CSAVGPSTDTQYF. DNA for the CDR3: TGCAGTGCTGTAGGACCTTCCACAGATACGCAGTATTTT. This sequence joins TRBV20-1 and TRBJ2-3; no clear D. CDR3 length: 13 residues. V lost 5 bases and J 2 bases, leaving 11 bases between the germline ends. Germline-derived CDR1 and CDR2 are DFQATT and SNEGSKA (reference sequence).